These 5 T cell receptor beta chains share one sample of origin, sequenced in a study of shared clonotypes between healthy human individuals. Only in-frame clones appear in the TCRdb table, and some are missing; sequencing was by immunoSEQ multiplex PCR. The table has under 850,000 clones, approximately 92% seen once. The naive CD8 population came from CD45RO-negative cells selected for CCR7, without terminally differentiated effector memory CD45RA+ cells. Sequencing used naive CD8+ T cells sorted from blood. These receptors originate from a man aged 25 to 45 in good health.

CDR3 amino acids: CASSGTEGYEQYF. The DNA of the CDR3 is TGTGCCAGCAGCGGGACAGAGGGCTACGAGCAGTACTTC. The J gene is TRBJ2-7, the V gene TRBV7-6; 7 nucleotides match TRBD1. The CDR3 spans 13 residues. The ends lost 5 bases at V and 3 bases at J; junction bases unmatched: 4. Germline loops: CDR1 SGHVS, CDR2 FNYEAQ.

The gene calls are TRBV5-4 and TRBJ2-5; tentative D call: TRBD2 (5 bases). From germline, CDR1 is SGHNT and CDR2 YYREEE (reference sequence). CDR3 length: 14 amino acids. Trimming took 4 bases from V and 1 from J, leaving 11 bases between them. The CDR3 loop is CASSTADLQETQYF. CDR3 sequence (DNA): TGTGCCAGCAGCACAGCGGATCTCCAAGAGACCCAGTACTTC.

The chain has TRBV27 and TRBJ2-2; 7 bases align to TRBD1. Germline V gene lookup returns CDR1 MNHEY and CDR2 SMNVEV (reference sequence). Germline trimming cut 8 bases from V and 7 bases from J; bases unmatched to any gene: 7. This CDR3 has 13 amino acids. The CDR3 DNA reads TGTGCCAGCTGCGCGACAGGGTTCGGGGAGCTGTTTTTT. Protein product: CASCATGFGELFF.

The V call is TRBV27, the J call TRBJ1-5; no definite D call. The CDR3 covers 15 residues. Per the germline V gene, CDR1 is MNHEY and CDR2 is SMNVEV (reference sequence). Trimming removed 6 bases at V and 5 bases at J, with 17 bases between. This chain's CDR3 is CASSSSSPRYQPQHF. Written as DNA, the CDR3 is TGTGCCAGCAGCTCGTCGTCTCCCAGGTATCAGCCCCAGCATTTT.

This clone was detected a few times. The chain carries TRBV20-1 and TRBJ1-5; D is perhaps TRBD1 (5 bases). The CDR3 extends over 11 amino acids. The germline CDR1 and CDR2 sequences are DFQATT and SNEGSKA (reference sequence). Trimming left V 0 bases short and J 14 bases short, with 11 bases between. The CDR3 spells CSARDGTVEHF. In DNA form, the CDR3 reads TGCAGTGCTAGAGACGGGACGGTCGAGCATTTT.